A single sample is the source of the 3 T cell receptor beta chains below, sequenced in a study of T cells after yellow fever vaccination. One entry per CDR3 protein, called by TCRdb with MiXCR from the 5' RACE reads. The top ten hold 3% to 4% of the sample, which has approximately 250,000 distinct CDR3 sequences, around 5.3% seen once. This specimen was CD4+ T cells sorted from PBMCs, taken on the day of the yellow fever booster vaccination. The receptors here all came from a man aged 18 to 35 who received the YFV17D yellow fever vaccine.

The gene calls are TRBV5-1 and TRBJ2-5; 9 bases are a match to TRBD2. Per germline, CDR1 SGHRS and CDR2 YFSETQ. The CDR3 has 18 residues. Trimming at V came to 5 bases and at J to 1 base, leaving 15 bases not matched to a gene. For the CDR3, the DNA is TGCGCCAGCAGTGCACCCTCATCAGCGGGGGGTATCCAAGAGACCCAGTACTTC. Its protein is CASSAPSSAGGIQETQYF. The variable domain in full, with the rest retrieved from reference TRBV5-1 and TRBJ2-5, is KAGVTQTPRYLIKTRGQQVTLSCSPISGHRSVSWYQQTPGQGLQFLFEYFSETQRNKGNFPGRFSGRQFSNSRSEMNVSTLELGDSALYLCASSAPSSAGGIQETQYFGPGTRLLVL.

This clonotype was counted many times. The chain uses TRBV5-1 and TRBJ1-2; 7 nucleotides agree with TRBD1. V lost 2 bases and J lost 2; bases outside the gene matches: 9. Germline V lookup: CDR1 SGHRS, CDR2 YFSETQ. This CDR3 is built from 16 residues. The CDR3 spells CASSFQGTARNYGYTF. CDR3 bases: TGCGCCAGCAGCTTCCAAGGGACAGCTCGGAACTATGGCTACACCTTC.

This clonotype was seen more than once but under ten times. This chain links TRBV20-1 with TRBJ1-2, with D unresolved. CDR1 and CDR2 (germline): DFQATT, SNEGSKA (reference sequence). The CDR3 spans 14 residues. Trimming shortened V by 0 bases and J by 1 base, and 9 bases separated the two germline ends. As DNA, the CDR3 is TGCAGTGCTAGAGATAAAAGGAATAACTATGGCTACACCTTC. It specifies CSARDKRNNYGYTF.